These 11 T cell receptor beta chains share one sample of origin, sequenced in a study of STAT5B mutations in CD4+ large granular lymphocyte leukemia. Here immunoSEQ multiplex PCR was the method, and the copy in TCRdb shows in-frame clones only, minus some. The sample yields about 30,000 clones, 70% to 90% seen once. Sequencing was carried out using CD4+ T cells from blood buffy coats. These receptor sequences come from a human donor in good health.

J is TRBJ2-1 and V is TRBV5-4, with 8 bases identical to TRBD2. From germline, CDR1 is SGHNT and CDR2 YYREEE (reference sequence). The CDR3 totals 17 residues. Losses at the gene ends were 3 bases for V and 6 bases for J; bases not matched to a gene: 14. CDR3 sequence: CASSSGGSGRGSNEQFF. CDR3 nucleotide sequence: TGTGCCAGCAGCTCGGGGGGGAGCGGGAGAGGGTCCAATGAGCAGTTCTTC. The whole variable domain, remainder taken from reference TRBV5-4 and TRBJ2-1, is ETGVTQSPTHLIKTRGQQVTLRCSSQSGHNTVSWYQQALGQGPQFIFQYYREEENGRGNFPPRFSGLQFPNYSSELNVNALELDDSALYLCASSSGGSGRGSNEQFFGPGTRLTVL.

This chain connects TRBV9 to TRBJ1-2; 9 positions match TRBD1. The V gene end was trimmed by 0 bases and the J gene end by 4 bases; junction bases not matched to a gene: 4. From germline, CDR1 is SGDLS and CDR2 YYNGEE. The CDR3 contains 15 residues. The CDR3 loop is CASSVEGTGIYGYTF. In DNA, the CDR3 is TGTGCCAGCAGCGTAGAGGGGACAGGGATCTATGGCTACACCTTC.

V and J are TRBV6-6 and TRBJ2-7; perhaps TRBD1 as D (6 bases). Trimming took 2 bases from V and 3 from J, leaving 14 bases between them. CDR1 and CDR2 (germline): MNHNY, SVGAGI (reference sequence). This CDR3 is 15 amino acids long. This CDR3 reads CASSYRHTGSYEQYF. In DNA, the CDR3 is TGTGCCAGCAGTTACCGCCATACAGGGAGCTACGAGCAGTACTTC.

The chain employs TRBV5-1 and TRBJ1-5; 9 bases are shared with TRBD1. The CDR3 has 14 residues. CDR1 is SGHRS and CDR2 is YFSETQ in the germline V gene. J gave up 5 bases and V 7 bases, and 7 bases lay outside the gene matches. CDR3 amino acids: CASSPTGGYQPQHF. The DNA for the CDR3 is TGCGCCAGCTCCCCGACAGGGGGGTATCAGCCCCAGCATTTT.

The chain is built from TRBV11-2 and TRBJ1-2; D unclear. The V gene's germline CDR1 is SGHAT and CDR2 FQNNGV. Trimming pared 0 bases from V and 8 bases from J, leaving 13 bases between. The CDR3 sequence is 14 residues long. CDR3 amino acids: CASSLDTQSRGYTF. The CDR3 DNA is TGTGCCAGCAGCTTAGACACTCAAAGCAGGGGCTACACCTTC.

The chain uses TRBV6-5 and TRBJ2-7, with D perhaps matching TRBD1 (5 bases). The length of the CDR3 is 14 residues. The germline V and J ends were trimmed by 8 bases and 3 bases, with 17 bases remaining between them. Germline V gene sequence: CDR1 MNHEY, CDR2 SVGAGI. The CDR3 reads CASSTARQGYEQYF. The CDR3 DNA is TGTGCCAGCTCAACTGCACGGCAGGGCTACGAGCAGTACTTC.

The J gene is TRBJ2-7, the V gene TRBV4-2, with 8 bases that match TRBD2. The CDR3 length is 15 residues. V shed 5 bases, J shed 5 bases, and the junction held 11 bases outside the gene matches. Germline values: CDR1 LGHNA, CDR2 YNFKEQ. CDR3: CASSEEVGRANEQYF. The CDR3 DNA is TGTGCCAGCAGCGAGGAGGTCGGGAGGGCCAACGAGCAGTACTTC.

This chain uses TRBV13 with TRBJ1-3; 8 nucleotides line up with TRBD1. Germline CDR1 is PRHDT and CDR2 is FYEKMQ (reference sequence). V trimming: 3 bases; J trimming: 3 bases; junction bases outside the gene matches: 13. The CDR3 runs 18 residues. The CDR3 protein is CASSLLLSGGAGGNTIYF. The CDR3 coding sequence is TGTGCCAGCAGCTTGCTACTATCAGGGGGCGCAGGTGGAAACACCATATATTTT.

The V call is TRBV19, the J call TRBJ2-1; D is perhaps TRBD1 or TRBD2 (6 bases each). The germline CDR1 and CDR2 sequences are LNHDA and SQIVND (reference sequence). This CDR3 has 13 amino acids. Trimming took 0 bases from V and 12 from J, leaving 12 bases between them. CDR3 sequence: CASSIDPGGRQFF. The CDR3 bases are TGTGCCAGTAGTATAGACCCCGGGGGCAGGCAGTTCTTC.

This clone was found a few times. The genes are TRBV12-5 and TRBJ2-7; the D is unclear. Germline CDR1 LGHNT, CDR2 FRNRAP. The V end was cut by 4 bases, the J end by 1 base, with 14 bases between. The length of the CDR3 is 15 residues. CDR3 coding DNA: TGTGCTAGTGGTTCACGCGCAGTGGAGTCCTACGAGCAGTACTTC. Residues: CASGSRAVESYEQYF.

The genes are TRBV7-2 and TRBJ2-2; 8 bases agree with TRBD1. CDR1 SGHTA and CDR2 FQGNSA come from the germline V gene. The ends lost 4 bases at V and 6 bases at J; junction bases unmatched: 7. This CDR3 contains 15 residues. For the CDR3, the DNA is TGTGCCAGCAGCTCATCAGGGGGCGCCTCCGGGGAGCTGTTTTTT. As protein: CASSSSGGASGELFF.